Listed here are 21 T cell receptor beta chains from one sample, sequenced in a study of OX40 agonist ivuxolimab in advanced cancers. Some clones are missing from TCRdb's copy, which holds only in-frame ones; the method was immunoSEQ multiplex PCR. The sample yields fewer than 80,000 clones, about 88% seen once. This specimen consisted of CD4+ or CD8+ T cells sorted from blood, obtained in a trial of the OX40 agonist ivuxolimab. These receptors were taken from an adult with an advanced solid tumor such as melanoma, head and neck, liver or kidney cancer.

CDR3 loop: CASSDRGPATYF. CDR3 sequence (DNA): TGCGCCAGCAGTGATCGCGGGCCAGCCACATATTTT. The chain joins TRBV10-1 to TRBJ2-3; a weak D match, TRBD2 (5 bases). Trimming pared 3 bases from V and 15 bases from J, leaving 16 bases between. Germline V lookup: CDR1 WNHNN, CDR2 SYGVQD (reference sequence). The CDR3 length is 12 residues.

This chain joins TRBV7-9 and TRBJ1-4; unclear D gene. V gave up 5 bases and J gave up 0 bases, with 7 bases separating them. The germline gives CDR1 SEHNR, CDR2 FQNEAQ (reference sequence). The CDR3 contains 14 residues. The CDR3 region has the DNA TGTGCCAGCAGCCCGATTGCAACTAATGAAAAACTGTTTTTT. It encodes CASSPIATNEKLFF.

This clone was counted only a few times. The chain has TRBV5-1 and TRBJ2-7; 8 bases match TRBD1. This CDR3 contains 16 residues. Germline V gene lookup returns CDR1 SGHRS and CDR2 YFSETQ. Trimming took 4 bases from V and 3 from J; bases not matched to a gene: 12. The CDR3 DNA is TGCGCCAGCAGCCCCGGGCCGACAGGGGACGGCTACGAGCAGTACTTC. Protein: CASSPGPTGDGYEQYF.

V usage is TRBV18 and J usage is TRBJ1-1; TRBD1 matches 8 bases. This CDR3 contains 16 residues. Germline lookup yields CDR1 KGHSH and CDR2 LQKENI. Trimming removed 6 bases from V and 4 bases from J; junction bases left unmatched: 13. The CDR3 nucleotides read TGTGCCAGCTCCGCCTTAGGACAGGGTAGCTCCACTGAAGCTTTCTTT. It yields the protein CASSALGQGSSTEAFF.

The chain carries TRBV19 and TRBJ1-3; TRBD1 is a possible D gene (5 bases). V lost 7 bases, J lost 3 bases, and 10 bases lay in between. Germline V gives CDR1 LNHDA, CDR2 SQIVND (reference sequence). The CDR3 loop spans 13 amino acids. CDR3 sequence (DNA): TGTGCCAGTACTAGGGGCGTTGGAAACACCATATATTTT. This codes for CASTRGVGNTIYF.

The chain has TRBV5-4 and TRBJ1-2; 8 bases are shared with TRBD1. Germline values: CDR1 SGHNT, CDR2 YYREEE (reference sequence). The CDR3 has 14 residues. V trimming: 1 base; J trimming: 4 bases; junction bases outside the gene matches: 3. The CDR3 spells CASSLNRGTYGYTF. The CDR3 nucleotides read TGTGCCAGCAGCTTGAACAGGGGGACCTATGGCTACACCTTC.

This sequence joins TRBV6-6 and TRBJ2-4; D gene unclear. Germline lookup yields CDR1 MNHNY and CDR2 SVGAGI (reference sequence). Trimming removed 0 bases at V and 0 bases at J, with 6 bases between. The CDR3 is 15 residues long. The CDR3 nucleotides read TGTGCCAGCAGTTACTCGTTGCAAGCCAAAAACATTCAGTACTTC. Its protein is CASSYSLQAKNIQYF.

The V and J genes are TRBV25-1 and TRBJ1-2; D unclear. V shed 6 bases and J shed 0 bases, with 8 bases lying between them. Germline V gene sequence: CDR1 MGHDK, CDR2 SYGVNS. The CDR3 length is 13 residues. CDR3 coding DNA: TGTGCCAGCAGCGCTCCAGCTAACTATGGCTACACCTTC. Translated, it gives CASSAPANYGYTF.

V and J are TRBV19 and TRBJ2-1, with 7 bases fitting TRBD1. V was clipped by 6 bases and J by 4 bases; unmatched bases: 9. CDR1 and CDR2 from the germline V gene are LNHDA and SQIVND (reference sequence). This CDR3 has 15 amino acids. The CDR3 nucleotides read TGTGCCAGTAGGGGACGGGACAGCAAATACAATGAGCAGTTCTTC. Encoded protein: CASRGRDSKYNEQFF.

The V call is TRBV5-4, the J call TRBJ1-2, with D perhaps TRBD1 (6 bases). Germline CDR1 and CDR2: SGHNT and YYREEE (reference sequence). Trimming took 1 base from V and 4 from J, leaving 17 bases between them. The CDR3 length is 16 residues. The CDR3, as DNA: TGTGCCAGCAGCTTGAGGGGGGGCAGCGAAACCTATGGCTACACCTTC. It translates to CASSLRGGSETYGYTF.

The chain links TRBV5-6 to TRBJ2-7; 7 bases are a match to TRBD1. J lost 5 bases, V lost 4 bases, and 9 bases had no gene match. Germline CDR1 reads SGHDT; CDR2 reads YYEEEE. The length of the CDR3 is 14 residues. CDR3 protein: CASSTGTEWDEQYF. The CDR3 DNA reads TGTGCCAGCAGCACCGGGACAGAGTGGGACGAGCAGTACTTC.

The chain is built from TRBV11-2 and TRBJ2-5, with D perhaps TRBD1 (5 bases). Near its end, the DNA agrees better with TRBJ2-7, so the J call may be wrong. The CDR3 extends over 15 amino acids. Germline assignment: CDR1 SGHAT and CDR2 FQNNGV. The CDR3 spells CASSLVVTASYEQYF. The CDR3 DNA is TGTGCCAGCAGCTTAGTCGTGACAGCTTCCTACGAGCAGTACTTC.

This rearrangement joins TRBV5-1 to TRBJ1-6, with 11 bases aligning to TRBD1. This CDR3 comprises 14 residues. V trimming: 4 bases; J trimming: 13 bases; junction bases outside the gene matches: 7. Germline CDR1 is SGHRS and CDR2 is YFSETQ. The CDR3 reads CASSQGTGGFPLHF. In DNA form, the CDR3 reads TGCGCCAGCAGCCAGGGGACAGGGGGATTCCCCCTCCACTTT.

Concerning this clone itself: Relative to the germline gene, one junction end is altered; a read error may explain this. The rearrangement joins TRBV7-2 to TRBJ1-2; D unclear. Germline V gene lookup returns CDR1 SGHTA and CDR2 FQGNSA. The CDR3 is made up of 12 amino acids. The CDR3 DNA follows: TGTGCCAGCAGCCCGCCGGGGTGGGCCCCTATCTTC. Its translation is CASSPPGWAPIF.

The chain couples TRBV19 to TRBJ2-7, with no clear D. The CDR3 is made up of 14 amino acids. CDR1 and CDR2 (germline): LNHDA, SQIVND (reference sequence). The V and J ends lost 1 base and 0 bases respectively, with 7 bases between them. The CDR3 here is CASSIGHGSYEQYF. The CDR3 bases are TGTGCCAGTAGTATAGGGCACGGCTCCTACGAGCAGTACTTC.

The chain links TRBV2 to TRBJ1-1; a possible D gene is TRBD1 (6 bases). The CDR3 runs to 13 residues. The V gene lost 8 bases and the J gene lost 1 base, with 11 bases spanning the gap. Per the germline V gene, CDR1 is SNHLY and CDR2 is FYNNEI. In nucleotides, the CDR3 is TGTGCCAGCTCCTGGACAGAGAACACTGAAGCTTTCTTT. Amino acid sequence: CASSWTENTEAFF.

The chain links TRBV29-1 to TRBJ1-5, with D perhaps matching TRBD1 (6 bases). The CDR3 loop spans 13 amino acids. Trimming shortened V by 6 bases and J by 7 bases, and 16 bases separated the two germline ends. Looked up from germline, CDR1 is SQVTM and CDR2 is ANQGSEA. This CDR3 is CSVSGGAEQPQHF. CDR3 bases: TGCAGCGTCTCGGGGGGGGCTGAGCAGCCCCAGCATTTT.

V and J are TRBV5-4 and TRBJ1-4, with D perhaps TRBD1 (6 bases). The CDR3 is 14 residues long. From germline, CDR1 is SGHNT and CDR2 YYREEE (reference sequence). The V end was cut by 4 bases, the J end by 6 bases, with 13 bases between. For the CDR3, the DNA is TGTGCCAGCAGCCCTGGAACAGGGTATGAAAAACTGTTTTTT. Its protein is CASSPGTGYEKLFF. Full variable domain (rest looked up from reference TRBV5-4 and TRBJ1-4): ETGVTQSPTHLIKTRGQQVTLRCSSQSGHNTVSWYQQALGQGPQFIFQYYREEENGRGNFPPRFSGLQFPNYSSELNVNALELDDSALYLCASSPGTGYEKLFFGSGTQLSVL.

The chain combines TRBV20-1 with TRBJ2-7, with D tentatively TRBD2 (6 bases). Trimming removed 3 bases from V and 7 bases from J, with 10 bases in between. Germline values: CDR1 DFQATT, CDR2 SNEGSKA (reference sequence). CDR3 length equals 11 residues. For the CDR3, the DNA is TGCAGTGCTAGTCCGCGGGAAGAGCAGTACTTC. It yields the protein CSASPREEQYF.

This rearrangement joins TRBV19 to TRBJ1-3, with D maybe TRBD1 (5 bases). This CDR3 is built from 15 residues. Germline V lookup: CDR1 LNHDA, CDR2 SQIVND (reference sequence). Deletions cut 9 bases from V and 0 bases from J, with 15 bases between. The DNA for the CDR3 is TGTGCCAGCCGTTTTGGCGGGGGCTCTGGAAACACCATATATTTT. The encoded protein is CASRFGGGSGNTIYF.

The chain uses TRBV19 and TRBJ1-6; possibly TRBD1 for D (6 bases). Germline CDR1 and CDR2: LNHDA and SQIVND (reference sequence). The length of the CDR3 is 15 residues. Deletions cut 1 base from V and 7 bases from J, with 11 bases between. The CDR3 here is CASSIGQGPNSPLHF. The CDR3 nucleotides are TGTGCCAGTAGTATAGGTCAGGGGCCGAATTCACCCCTCCACTTT.